This TCR beta chain was identified in a study of glioma-infiltrating T cells. This clonotype was seen repeatedly, ten times or more. This CDR3 is built from 16 residues. V shed 6 bases, J shed 0 bases, and the junction held 10 bases outside the gene matches. Germline lookup yields CDR1 KGHSH and CDR2 LQKENI. Using RNA template, CDR3s of TCR alpha and beta were amplified with iRepertoire arm-PCR. Each CDR3 protein gets one entry after TCRdb re-called the multiplex PCR reads with MiXCR. The data hold approximately 120,000 distinct CDR3 sequences, with 25% to 30% observed a single time. V gene TRBV18 combines with J gene TRBJ1-2; 7 positions match TRBD1. The sample taken for sequencing was glioma tissue, nonneoplastic brain tissue, or PBMCs (not recorded which). This clonotype was obtained from a human donor with low-grade glioma or glioblastoma, undergoing nonglioma brain surgery, or in good health (not recorded which). The CDR3 is CASSAGTVYSNYGYTF. CDR3 DNA sequence: TGTGCCAGCTCGGCCGGGACAGTGTATTCTAACTATGGCTACACCTTC.